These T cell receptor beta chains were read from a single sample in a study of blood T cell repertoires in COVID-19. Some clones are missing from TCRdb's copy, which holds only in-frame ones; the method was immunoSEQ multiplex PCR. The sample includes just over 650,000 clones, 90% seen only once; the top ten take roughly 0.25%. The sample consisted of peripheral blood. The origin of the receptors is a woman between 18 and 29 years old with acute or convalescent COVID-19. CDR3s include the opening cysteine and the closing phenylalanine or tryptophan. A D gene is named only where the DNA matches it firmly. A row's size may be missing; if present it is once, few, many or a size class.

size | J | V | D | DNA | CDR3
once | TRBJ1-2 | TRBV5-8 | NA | TGTGCCAGCAGCTTGGTAGGGTTGGGGCCGTATGGCTACACCTTC | CASSLVGLGPYGYTF
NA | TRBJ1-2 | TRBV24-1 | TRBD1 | TGTGCCACCAGTGGTGGGACAGACTATGGCTACACCTTC | CATSGGTDYGYTF
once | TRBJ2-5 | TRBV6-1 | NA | TGTGCCAGCAGTGAGCGGTTGGAGACCCAGTACTTC | CASSERLETQYF
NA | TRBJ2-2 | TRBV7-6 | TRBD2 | TGTGCCAGCAGCCATGGCGCGGGGGGCAGGGCTTACACCGGGGAGCTGTTTTTT | CASSHGAGGRAYTGELFF
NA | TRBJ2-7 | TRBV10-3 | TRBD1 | TGTGCCATCAGTGGGGACAGGGCGAGCGAGCAGTACTTC | CAISGDRASEQYF
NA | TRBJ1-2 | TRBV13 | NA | TGTGCCAGCAGCTTAGGGGGGGCTGACTATGGCTACACCTTC | CASSLGGADYGYTF
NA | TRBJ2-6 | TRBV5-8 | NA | TGTGCCAGCAGCTTGATCACCGTCCGAGCCGTCCTGACTTTC | CASSLITVRAVLTF
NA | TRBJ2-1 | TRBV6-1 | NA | TGTGCCAGCAGTGAAGCGGAGGGGGGGGCACCCTACAATGAGCAGTTCTTC | CASSEAEGGAPYNEQFF
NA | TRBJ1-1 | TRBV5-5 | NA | TGTGCCAGCAGCTTAAGAGACAGAATGAACACTGAAGCTTTCTTT | CASSLRDRMNTEAFF
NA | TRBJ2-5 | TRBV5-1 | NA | TGCGCCAGCAGCTTGGCCCCAGGGGTGCGAGAGACCCAGTACTTC | CASSLAPGVRETQYF
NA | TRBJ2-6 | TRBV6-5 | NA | TGTGCCAGCAGGGCCGGGTTAGCTGGGGCCAACGTCCTGACTTTC | CASRAGLAGANVLTF
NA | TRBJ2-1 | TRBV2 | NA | TGTGCCAGCAGTACATACTCCTACAATGAGCAGTTCTTC | CASSTYSYNEQFF
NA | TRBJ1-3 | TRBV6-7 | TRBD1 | TGTGCCAGCAGTTACTCGCCGAGGGGGCACCGCACCATATATTTT | CASSYSPRGHRTIYF
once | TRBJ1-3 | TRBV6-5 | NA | TGTGCCAGCAGTTTAGCCCAGACAGATGCCGGAAACACCATATATTTT | CASSLAQTDAGNTIYF
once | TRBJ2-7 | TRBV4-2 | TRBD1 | TGTGCCAGCAGCGGACAGGAAGCCCCCTACGAGCAGTACTTC | CASSGQEAPYEQYF
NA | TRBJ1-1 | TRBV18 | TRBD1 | TGTGCCAGCTCACCCACCGGGACAGGGGAGACTGAAGCTTTCTTT | CASSPTGTGETEAFF
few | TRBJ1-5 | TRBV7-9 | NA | TGTGCCAGCAGCTTAGCGGACTTGGCGGGCAATCAGCCCCAGCATTTT | CASSLADLAGNQPQHF
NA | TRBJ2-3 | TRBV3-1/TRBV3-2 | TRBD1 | TGTGCCAGCAGCCCGCGACAGGGGCTAAGCACAGATACGCAGTATTTT | CASSPRQGLSTDTQYF
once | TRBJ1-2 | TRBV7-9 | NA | TGTGCCAGCGGTAGCGGCTATGGCTACACCTTC | CASGSGYGYTF
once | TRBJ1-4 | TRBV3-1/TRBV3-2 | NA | TGTGCCAGCAGCCAAGATCAGGTTCTAAGGGGGTCTAATGAAAAACTGTTTTTT | CASSQDQVLRGSNEKLFF
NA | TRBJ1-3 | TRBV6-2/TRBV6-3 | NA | TGTGCCAGCAGCCTCCGCCGCGACAAAGGAAACACCATATATTTT | CASSLRRDKGNTIYF
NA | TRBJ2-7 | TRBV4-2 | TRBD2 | TGTGCCAGCAGCCGGGAGCGGGGGATTGCCTACGAGCAGTACTTC | CASSRERGIAYEQYF
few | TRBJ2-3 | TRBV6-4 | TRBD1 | TGTGCCAGCAGTGACTCGAGGGACAGAGGTTCAGATACGCAGTATTTT | CASSDSRDRGSDTQYF
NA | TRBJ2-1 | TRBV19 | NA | TGTGCCAGTAAATACAGGGGACTGAACAATGAGCAGTTCTTC | CASKYRGLNNEQFF
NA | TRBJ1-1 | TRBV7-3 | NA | TGTGCCAGCAGCTTAACCGACAGAGGGGGAGCTTTCTTT | CASSLTDRGGAFF
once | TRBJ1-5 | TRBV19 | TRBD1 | TGTGCCAGTAGCTTACAGGGGTCGAGCAATCAGCCCCAGCATTTT | CASSLQGSSNQPQHF
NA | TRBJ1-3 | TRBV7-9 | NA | TGTGCCAGCAGCTTCGGGGGGCAGGGGAGAAACACCATATATTTT | CASSFGGQGRNTIYF
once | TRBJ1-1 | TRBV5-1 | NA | TGCGCCAGCAGCTTGGCCTCTGGCAGATTAAACACTGAAGCTTTCTTT | CASSLASGRLNTEAFF
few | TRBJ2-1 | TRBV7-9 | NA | TGTGCCAGCAGCTTAGTCCGGGACTCGTGGGTGGGTAATGAGCAGTTCTTC | CASSLVRDSWVGNEQFF
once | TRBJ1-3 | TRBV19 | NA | TGTGCCAGCGGGATTTTTGGAAACACCATATATTTT | CASGIFGNTIYF
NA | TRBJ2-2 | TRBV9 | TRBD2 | TGTGCCAGCAGCCCTCGGGCGGGGGGGGGCACCGGGGAGCTGTTTTTT | CASSPRAGGGTGELFF
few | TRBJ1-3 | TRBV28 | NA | TGTGCCAGCAGCTCAGGGGACAAATCGAACACCATATATTTT | CASSSGDKSNTIYF
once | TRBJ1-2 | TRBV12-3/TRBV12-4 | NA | TGTGCCAGCAGTTTAGCGCGGGGGACGGACACCTTC | CASSLARGTDTF
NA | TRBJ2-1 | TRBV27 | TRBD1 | TGTGCCAGCAGTTTTTACAGGGGTTCCTACAATGAGCAGTTCTTC | CASSFYRGSYNEQFF
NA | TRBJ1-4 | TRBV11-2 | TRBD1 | TGTGCCAGCAGTTTAGTGACAGGGCTGGGGGAAAAACTGTTTTTT | CASSLVTGLGEKLFF
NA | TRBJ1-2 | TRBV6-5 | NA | TGTGCCAGCACCACACTGGGAGTTTATGGCTACACCTTC | CASTTLGVYGYTF
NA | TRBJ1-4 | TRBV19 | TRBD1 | TGTGCCAGTAGTATATTTGGACAGGGTGATGAAAAACTGTTTTTT | CASSIFGQGDEKLFF
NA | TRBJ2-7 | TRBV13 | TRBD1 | TGTGCCAGCAGCTTAGCAGACAGGGGAGTGTACGAGCAGTACTTC | CASSLADRGVYEQYF
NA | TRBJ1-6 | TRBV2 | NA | TGTGCCAGCAGTGGCCCCAGTGTTATTCCCCTCCACTTT | CASSGPSVIPLHF
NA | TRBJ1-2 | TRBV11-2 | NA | TGTGCCAGCAGCCCCGTCCAGGGGCGCTATGGCTACACCTTC | CASSPVQGRYGYTF
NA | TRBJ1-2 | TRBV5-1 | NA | TGCGCCAGCAGCGGCCGGACAGAGCTAGATGGCTACACCTTC | CASSGRTELDGYTF
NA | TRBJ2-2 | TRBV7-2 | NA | TGTGCCAGCAGCTTATTTTCTAGTGCGAACACCGGGGAGCTGTTTTTT | CASSLFSSANTGELFF
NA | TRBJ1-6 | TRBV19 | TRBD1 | TGTGCCAGTAAAAACAGGGGGTTAAAGGGTTCACCCCTCCACTTT | CASKNRGLKGSPLHF
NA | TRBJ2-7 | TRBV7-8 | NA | TGTGCCAGCAAGGAGGGAAGAGGAAGCTACGAGCAGTACTTC | CASKEGRGSYEQYF
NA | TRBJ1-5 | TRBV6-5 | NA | TGTGCCAGCAAAAACAGGTGGAGAGGCAATCAGCCCCAGCATTTT | CASKNRWRGNQPQHF
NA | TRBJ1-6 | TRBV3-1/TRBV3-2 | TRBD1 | TGTGCCAGCAGCCCAGGTCGACAGGGGGCATTTAATTCACCCCTCCACTTT | CASSPGRQGAFNSPLHF
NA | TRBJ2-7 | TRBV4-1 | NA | TGCGCCAGCAGCCGGACAGAGGGGACCGCCTACGAGCAGTACTTC | CASSRTEGTAYEQYF